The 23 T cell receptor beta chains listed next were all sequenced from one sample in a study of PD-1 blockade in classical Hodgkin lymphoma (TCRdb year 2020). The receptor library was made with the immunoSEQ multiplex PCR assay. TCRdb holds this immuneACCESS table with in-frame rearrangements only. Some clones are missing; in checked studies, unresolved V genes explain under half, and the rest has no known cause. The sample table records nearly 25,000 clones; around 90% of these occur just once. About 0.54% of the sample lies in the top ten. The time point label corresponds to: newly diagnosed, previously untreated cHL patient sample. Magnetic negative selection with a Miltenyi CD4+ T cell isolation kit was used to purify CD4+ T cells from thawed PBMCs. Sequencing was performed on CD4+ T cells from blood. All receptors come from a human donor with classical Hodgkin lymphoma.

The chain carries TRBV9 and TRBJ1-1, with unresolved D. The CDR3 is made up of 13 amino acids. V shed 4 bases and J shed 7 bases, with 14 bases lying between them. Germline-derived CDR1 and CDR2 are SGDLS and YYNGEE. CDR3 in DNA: TGTGCCAGCAGCCCGGCTGGAGCGATTGAAGCTTTCTTT. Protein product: CASSPAGAIEAFF. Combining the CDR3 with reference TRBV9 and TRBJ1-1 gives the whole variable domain DSGVTQTPKHLITATGQRVTLRCSPRSGDLSVYWYQQSLDQGLQFLIQYYNGEERAKGNILERFSAQQFPDLHSELNLSSLELGDSALYFCASSPAGAIEAFFGQGTRLTVV.

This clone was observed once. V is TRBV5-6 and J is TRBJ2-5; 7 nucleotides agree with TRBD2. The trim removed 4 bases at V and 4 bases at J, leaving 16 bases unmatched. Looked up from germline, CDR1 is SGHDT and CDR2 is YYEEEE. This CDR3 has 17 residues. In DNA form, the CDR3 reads TGTGCCAGCAGCGGTCGGGACTACCAAGCTGGGGGAGAGACCCAGTACTTC. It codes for CASSGRDYQAGGETQYF.

The CDR3 DNA follows: TGCGCCAGCAGCTTGTTTAGCGGAGAATACAATGAGCAGTTCTTC. It yields the protein CASSLFSGEYNEQFF. The chain employs TRBV5-1 and TRBJ2-1, with TRBD2 as a possible D gene (6 bases). Trimming stripped 1 base from V and 4 bases from J, with 12 bases between. Germline values: CDR1 SGHRS, CDR2 YFSETQ. This CDR3 contains 15 residues.

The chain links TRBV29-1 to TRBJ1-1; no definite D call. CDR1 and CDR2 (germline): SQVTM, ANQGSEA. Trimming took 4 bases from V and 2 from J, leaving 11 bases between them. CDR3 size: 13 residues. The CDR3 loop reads CSVARDFNTEAFF. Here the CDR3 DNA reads TGCAGCGTTGCTCGGGATTTTAACACTGAAGCTTTCTTT. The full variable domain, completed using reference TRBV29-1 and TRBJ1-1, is SAVISQKPSRDICQRGTSLTIQCQVDSQVTMMFWYRQQPGQSLTLIATANQGSEATYESGFVIDKFPISRPNLTFSTLTVSNMSPEDSSIYLCSVARDFNTEAFFGQGTRLTVV.

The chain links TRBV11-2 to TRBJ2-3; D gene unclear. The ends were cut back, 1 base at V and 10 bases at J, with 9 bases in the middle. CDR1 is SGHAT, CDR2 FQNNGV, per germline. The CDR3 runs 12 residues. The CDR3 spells CASSLGVGPQYF. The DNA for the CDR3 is TGTGCCAGCAGCTTAGGAGTAGGACCGCAGTATTTT.

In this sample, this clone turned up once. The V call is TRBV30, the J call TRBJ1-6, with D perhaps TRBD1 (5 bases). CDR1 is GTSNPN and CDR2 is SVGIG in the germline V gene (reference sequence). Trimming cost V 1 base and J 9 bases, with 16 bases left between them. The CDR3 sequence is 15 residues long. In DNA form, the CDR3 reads TGTGCCTGGAGTGGGGAGTTCAGGGAGGGTTCACCCCTCCACTTT. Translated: CAWSGEFREGSPLHF.

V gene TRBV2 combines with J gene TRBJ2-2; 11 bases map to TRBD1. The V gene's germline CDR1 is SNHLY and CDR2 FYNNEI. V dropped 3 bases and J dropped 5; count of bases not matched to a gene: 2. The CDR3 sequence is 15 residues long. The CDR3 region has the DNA TGTGCCAGCAGTGACGGGACAGGGGGTACCGGGGAGCTGTTTTTT. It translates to CASSDGTGGTGELFF.

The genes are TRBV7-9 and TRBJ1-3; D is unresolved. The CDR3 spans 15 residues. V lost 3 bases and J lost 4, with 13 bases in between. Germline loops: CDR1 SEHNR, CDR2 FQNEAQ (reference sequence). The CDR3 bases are TGTGCCAGCAGCTTCAATCAGTTCGGGGGAAACACCATATATTTT. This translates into CASSFNQFGGNTIYF.

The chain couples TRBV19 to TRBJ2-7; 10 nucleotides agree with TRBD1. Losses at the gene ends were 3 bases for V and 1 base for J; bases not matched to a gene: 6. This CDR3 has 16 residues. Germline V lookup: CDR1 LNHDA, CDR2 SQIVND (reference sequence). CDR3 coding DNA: TGTGCCAGTAGTATGCCTGGACAGGGGGATTCCTACGAGCAGTACTTC. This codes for CASSMPGQGDSYEQYF.

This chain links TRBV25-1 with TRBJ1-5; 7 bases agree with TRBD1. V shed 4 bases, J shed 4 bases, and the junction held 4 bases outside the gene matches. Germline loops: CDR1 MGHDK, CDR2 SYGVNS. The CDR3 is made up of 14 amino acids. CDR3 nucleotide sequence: TGTGCCAGCAGTGTTACAGGGGATAATCAGCCCCAGCATTTT. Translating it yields CASSVTGDNQPQHF.

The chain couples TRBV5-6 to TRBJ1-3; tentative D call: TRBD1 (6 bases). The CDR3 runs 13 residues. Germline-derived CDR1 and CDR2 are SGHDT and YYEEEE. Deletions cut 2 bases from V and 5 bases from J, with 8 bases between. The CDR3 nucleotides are TGTGCCAGCAGCTTCCGGGACAGAAACACCATATATTTT. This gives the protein CASSFRDRNTIYF.

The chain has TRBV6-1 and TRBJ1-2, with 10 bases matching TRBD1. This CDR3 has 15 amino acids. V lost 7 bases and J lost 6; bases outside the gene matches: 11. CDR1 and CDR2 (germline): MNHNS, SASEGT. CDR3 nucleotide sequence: TGTGCCAGCATGGACAGGGGGTTCATATGGGATGGCTACACCTTC. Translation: CASMDRGFIWDGYTF.

The CDR3 sequence: CASSADRDLFF. CDR3 coding DNA: TGTGCCAGCAGCGCGGACAGGGATCTGTTTTTT. This chain connects TRBV7-9 to TRBJ1-4; 8 bases map to TRBD1. Germline V gene lookup returns CDR1 SEHNR and CDR2 FQNEAQ (reference sequence). J was trimmed by 14 bases and V by 5 bases; bases with no gene match: 4. The CDR3 contains 11 residues. Supplemented by reference TRBV7-9 and TRBJ1-4, the full variable domain reads DTGVSQNPRHKITKRGQNVTFRCDPISEHNRLYWYRQTLGQGPEFLTYFQNEAQLEKSRLLSDRFSAERPKGSFSTLEIQRTEQGDSAMYLCASSADRDLFFGSGTQLSVL.

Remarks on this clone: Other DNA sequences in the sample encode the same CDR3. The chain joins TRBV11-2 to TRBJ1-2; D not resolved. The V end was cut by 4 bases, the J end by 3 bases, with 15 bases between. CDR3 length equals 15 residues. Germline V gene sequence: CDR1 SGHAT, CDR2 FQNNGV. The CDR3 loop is CASSSAVERHYGYTF. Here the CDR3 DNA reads TGTGCCAGCAGCTCCGCAGTGGAAAGGCACTATGGCTACACCTTC.

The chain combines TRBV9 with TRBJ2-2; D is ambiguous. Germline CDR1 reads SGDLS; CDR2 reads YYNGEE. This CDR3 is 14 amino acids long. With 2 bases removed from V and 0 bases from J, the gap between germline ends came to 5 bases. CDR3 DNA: TGTGCCAGCAGCGTGCCAGCGAACACCGGGGAGCTGTTTTTT. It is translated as CASSVPANTGELFF.

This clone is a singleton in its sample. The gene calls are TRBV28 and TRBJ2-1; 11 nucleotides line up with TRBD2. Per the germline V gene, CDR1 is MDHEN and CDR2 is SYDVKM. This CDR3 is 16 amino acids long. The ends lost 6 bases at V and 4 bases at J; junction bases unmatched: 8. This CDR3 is CASSPAIAGGYNEQFF. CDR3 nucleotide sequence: TGTGCCAGCAGCCCCGCGATAGCGGGGGGGTACAATGAGCAGTTCTTC.

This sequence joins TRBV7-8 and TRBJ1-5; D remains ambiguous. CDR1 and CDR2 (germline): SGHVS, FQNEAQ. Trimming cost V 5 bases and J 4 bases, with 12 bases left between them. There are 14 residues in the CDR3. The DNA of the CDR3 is TGTGCCAGCAGCGAACAACAGTTTAATCAGCCCCAGCATTTT. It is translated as CASSEQQFNQPQHF.

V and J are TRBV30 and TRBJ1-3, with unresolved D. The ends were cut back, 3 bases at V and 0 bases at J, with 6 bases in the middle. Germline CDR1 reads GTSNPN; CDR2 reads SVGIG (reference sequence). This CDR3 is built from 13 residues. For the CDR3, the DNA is TGTGCCTGGAGCCTGAACTCTGGAAACACCATATATTTT. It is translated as CAWSLNSGNTIYF.

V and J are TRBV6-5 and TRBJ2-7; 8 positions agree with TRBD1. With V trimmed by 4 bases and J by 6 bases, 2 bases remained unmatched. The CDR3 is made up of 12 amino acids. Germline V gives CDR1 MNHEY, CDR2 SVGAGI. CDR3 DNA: TGTGCCAGCAGTTTACAGGGGGGCGAGCAGTACTTC. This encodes CASSLQGGEQYF.

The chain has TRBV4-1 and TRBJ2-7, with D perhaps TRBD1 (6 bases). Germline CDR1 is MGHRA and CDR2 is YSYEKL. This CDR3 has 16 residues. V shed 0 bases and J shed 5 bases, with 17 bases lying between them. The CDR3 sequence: CASSQESNRAGHEQYF. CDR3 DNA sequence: TGCGCCAGCAGCCAAGAGTCTAACAGGGCAGGGCACGAGCAGTACTTC.

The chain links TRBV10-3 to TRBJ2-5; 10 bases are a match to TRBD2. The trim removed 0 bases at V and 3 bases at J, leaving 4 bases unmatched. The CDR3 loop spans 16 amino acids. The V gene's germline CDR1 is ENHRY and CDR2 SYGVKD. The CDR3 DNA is TGTGCCATCAGTGAGTCTGCCCTAGCGGGGGAAGAGACCCAGTACTTC. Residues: CAISESALAGEETQYF.

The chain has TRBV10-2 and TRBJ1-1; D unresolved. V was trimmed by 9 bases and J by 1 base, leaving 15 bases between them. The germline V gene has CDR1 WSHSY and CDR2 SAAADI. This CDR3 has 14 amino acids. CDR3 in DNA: TGCGCCAGGGAATGTGGGAGCGGGAACACTGAAGCTTTCTTT. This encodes CARECGSGNTEAFF.

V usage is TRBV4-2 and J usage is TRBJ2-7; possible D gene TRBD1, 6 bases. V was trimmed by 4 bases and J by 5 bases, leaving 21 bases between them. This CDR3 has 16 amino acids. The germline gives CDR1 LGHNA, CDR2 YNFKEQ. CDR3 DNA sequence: TGTGCCAGCAGCCCCTCAGGGGTGAATCCCTGGAACGAGCAGTACTTC. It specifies CASSPSGVNPWNEQYF.